These 30 T cell receptor beta chains were sequenced from one sample in a study of blood T cell repertoires in COVID-19. Measured with immunoSEQ multiplex PCR; TCRdb has only the in-frame clones, and not every one. The sample carries around 620,000 clones, 85% to 90% recorded once. Sequenced material: peripheral blood. The origin of the receptors is a woman between 18 and 30 years old with acute or convalescent COVID-19.

This chain joins TRBV24-1 and TRBJ1-2; TRBD1 is a possible D gene (6 bases). Germline V gives CDR1 KGHDR, CDR2 SFDVKD. V was shortened by 4 bases and J by 5 bases, with 19 bases between the two germline ends. CDR3 length equals 16 residues. The CDR3 region has the DNA TGTGCCACCAGTGACCCGTCTAACAGGGAAGGATATGGCTACACCTTC. It is translated as CATSDPSNREGYGYTF.

This clone was detected only a few times. The V and J genes are TRBV5-6 and TRBJ2-7; 7 bases are a match to TRBD1. J was trimmed by 2 bases and V by 4 bases; bases with no gene match: 3. The CDR3 is 13 amino acids. CDR1 SGHDT and CDR2 YYEEEE come from the germline V gene. CDR3 sequence: CASSPGTAYEQYF. CDR3 nucleotides: TGTGCCAGCAGCCCCGGGACAGCCTACGAGCAGTACTTC.

Here the CDR3 reads CASSPQTGVRGELFF. The CDR3 DNA reads TGTGCCAGCAGCCCCCAGACAGGGGTTCGCGGGGAGCTGTTTTTT. The chain uses TRBV9 and TRBJ2-2, with TRBD1 identical over 8 bases. Trimming removed 4 bases from V and 7 bases from J; junction bases left unmatched: 9. The V gene's germline CDR1 is SGDLS and CDR2 YYNGEE. This CDR3 has 15 amino acids.

The J gene is TRBJ2-7, the V gene TRBV25-1; TRBD1 agrees at 9 bases. CDR3 length: 14 residues. The V segment lost 5 bases and the J segment 4 bases; nucleotides outside the gene matches: 6. Per germline, CDR1 MGHDK and CDR2 SYGVNS. The CDR3 nucleotides are TGTGCCAGCAGTAAAGGGACAGGGAGTTACGAGCAGTACTTC. Translated, it gives CASSKGTGSYEQYF.

This clone was counted between two and nine times. Other DNA sequences in this specimen translate into the identical CDR3. The chain uses TRBV19 and TRBJ1-1; unclear D gene. The CDR3 contains 12 residues. CDR1 LNHDA and CDR2 SQIVND come from the germline V gene (reference sequence). Trimming left V 3 bases short and J 4 bases short, with 6 bases between. The chain's CDR3 is CASSIGSTEAFF. The CDR3 DNA is TGTGCCAGTAGTATCGGGAGCACTGAAGCTTTCTTT.

This chain uses TRBV11-2 with TRBJ2-4; TRBD1 matches at 7 bases. The CDR3 is 15 residues long. Per the germline V gene, CDR1 is SGHAT and CDR2 is FQNNGV. The V gene end was trimmed by 1 base and the J gene end by 3 bases; junction bases not matched to a gene: 3. The CDR3 nucleotides read TGTGCCAGCAGCTTAGGAGGGGGCGGCAAAAACATTCAGTACTTC. Amino acid sequence: CASSLGGGGKNIQYF.

This clone came up once. V gene TRBV5-6 combines with J gene TRBJ1-1; 8 positions match TRBD1. This CDR3 comprises 16 residues. Trimming took 2 bases from V and 7 from J; bases not matched to a gene: 13. Germline V gives CDR1 SGHDT, CDR2 YYEEEE. CDR3 in DNA: TGTGCCAGCAGCTTCCGGCAGGGGGCCTTTGCTAGTGAAGCTTTCTTT. It translates to CASSFRQGAFASEAFF.

This clone has a single count. The V and J genes are TRBV9 and TRBJ2-7; TRBD2 might be the D (5 bases). CDR1 is SGDLS and CDR2 is YYNGEE in the germline V gene. V lost 6 bases and J lost 0, with 16 bases in between. The length of the CDR3 is 15 residues. CDR3 amino acids: CASTPGFGSSYEQYF. CDR3 coding DNA: TGTGCCAGCACTCCGGGCTTTGGGAGCTCCTACGAGCAGTACTTC. The full variable domain, in which reference TRBV9 and TRBJ2-7 provide the parts outside the CDR3, is DSGVTQTPKHLITATGQRVTLRCSPRSGDLSVYWYQQSLDQGLQFLIQYYNGEERAKGNILERFSAQQFPDLHSELNLSSLELGDSALYFCASTPGFGSSYEQYFGPGTRLTVT.

This clone was seen once. The CDR3 nucleotides are TGTGCCAGCAGCCGAACGGGACTTCCACAAGAGACCCAGTACTTC. Amino acid sequence: CASSRTGLPQETQYF. The rearrangement joins TRBV2 to TRBJ2-5; tentatively, D is TRBD2 (6 bases). Trimming cost V 6 bases and J 2 bases, with 16 bases left between them. Looked up from germline, CDR1 is SNHLY and CDR2 is FYNNEI. The CDR3 is 15 amino acids.

This clone was seen once. The V gene is TRBV30, the J gene TRBJ2-7, with 7 bases that match TRBD1. The CDR3 length is 16 residues. J was trimmed by 5 bases and V by 5 bases; bases with no gene match: 18. Germline values: CDR1 GTSNPN, CDR2 SVGIG (reference sequence). The DNA for the CDR3 is TGTGCCTGGGGGCCCGGGACAGTCATGTATAGCCACGAGCAGTACTTC. Its translation: CAWGPGTVMYSHEQYF. The whole variable domain, filled in from reference TRBV30 and TRBJ2-7, reads SQTIHQWPATLVQPVGSPLSLECTVEGTSNPNLYWYRQAAGRGLQLLFYSVGIGQISSEVPQNLSASRPQDRQFILSSKKLLLSDSGFYLCAWGPGTVMYSHEQYFGPGTRLTVT.

This chain connects TRBV7-8 to TRBJ2-7, with 7 bases lining up with TRBD2. Germline V gives CDR1 SGHVS, CDR2 FQNEAQ. The CDR3 is 15 residues long. With 3 bases clipped from V and 2 bases from J, the junction kept 7 bases outside the gene matches. The CDR3 coding sequence is TGTGCCAGCAGCTTTAGGGAGGGTCGCGCCTACGAGCAGTACTTC. Amino acid sequence: CASSFREGRAYEQYF.

The chain couples TRBV5-4 to TRBJ1-2; D remains ambiguous. The CDR3 has 15 residues. Germline V gene sequence: CDR1 SGHNT, CDR2 YYREEE (reference sequence). V dropped 3 bases and J dropped 3 bases, with 15 bases sitting between them. The CDR3 sequence: CASSSLRTRDYGYTF. CDR3 nucleotide sequence: TGTGCCAGCAGCTCTCTACGGACGAGGGACTATGGCTACACCTTC.

DNA for the CDR3: TGTGCCAGCAGCCACCCGGGGGGGGGCCAAGGCTATGGCTACACCTTC. Translation: CASSHPGGGQGYGYTF. The V call is TRBV14, the J call TRBJ1-2, with D maybe TRBD1 (6 bases). The CDR3 loop spans 16 amino acids. The V gene's germline CDR1 is SGHDN and CDR2 FVKESK. Trimming left V 3 bases short and J 4 bases short, with 18 bases between.

The J gene is TRBJ1-6, the V gene TRBV19; tentative D call: TRBD1 (5 bases). Germline V gene sequence: CDR1 LNHDA, CDR2 SQIVND (reference sequence). The V gene lost 6 bases and the J gene lost 7 bases, with 13 bases spanning the gap. The CDR3 loop spans 14 amino acids. The CDR3 coding sequence is TGTGCCAGTAGACCACAGGATGGGAATTCACCCCTCCACTTT. It specifies CASRPQDGNSPLHF.

The chain links TRBV12-3 or TRBV12-4 to TRBJ2-1; 10 bases agree with TRBD2. The CDR3 sequence is 13 residues long. The V gene end was trimmed by 10 bases and the J gene end by 10 bases; junction bases not matched to a gene: 10. The CDR3 sequence is CATQRGGVKEQFF. The CDR3, as DNA: TGTGCCACCCAGCGGGGGGGGGTTAAGGAGCAGTTCTTC.

The chain has TRBV30 and TRBJ1-2; D ambiguous. There are 14 residues in the CDR3. V was cut by 3 bases and J by 4 bases, with 15 bases left in between. Germline V gene sequence: CDR1 GTSNPN, CDR2 SVGIG (reference sequence). The CDR3 nucleotides read TGTGCCTGGAGGTCTGGTTTCACACGCTATGGCTACACCTTC. It encodes CAWRSGFTRYGYTF.

The V and J genes are TRBV5-4 and TRBJ1-2; D is possibly TRBD1 (6 bases). The CDR3 has 16 amino acids. Germline V gene data show CDR1 as SGHNT and CDR2 as YYREEE (reference sequence). The germline V and J ends were trimmed by 0 bases and 0 bases, with 12 bases remaining between them. The DNA of the CDR3 is TGTGCCAGCAGCTTGGCGTTCGGGGGGCCTAACTATGGCTACACCTTC. Protein product: CASSLAFGGPNYGYTF.

This sequence joins TRBV19 and TRBJ2-7, with TRBD1 matching over 8 bases. The germline CDR1 and CDR2 sequences are LNHDA and SQIVND (reference sequence). V dropped 5 bases and J dropped 3; count of bases not matched to a gene: 9. This CDR3 contains 15 residues. The CDR3 nucleotides are TGTGCCAGTAGTCGGGGACAGGACGGTTTCTACGAGCAGTACTTC. This encodes CASSRGQDGFYEQYF.

This clone was seen only once. The chain carries TRBV5-1 and TRBJ2-7; the match to TRBD1 covers 11 bases. The ends lost 7 bases at V and 5 bases at J; junction bases unmatched: 8. The CDR3 consists of 14 residues. The germline V gene encodes CDR1 SGHRS and CDR2 YFSETQ. The CDR3 DNA reads as TGCGCCAGCCGAACCGGGACAGGGGGGGACGAGCAGTACTTC. Translating gives CASRTGTGGDEQYF.

This rearrangement joins TRBV28 to TRBJ1-2; weak D call: TRBD1 (6 bases). Germline V CDR1 and CDR2: MDHEN, SYDVKM. Trimming took 0 bases from V and 3 from J, leaving 14 bases between them. The CDR3 is 16 amino acids. The CDR3 nucleotides read TGTGCCAGCAGTTTATGGGGAATGGACAGCTACTATGGCTACACCTTC. This gives the protein CASSLWGMDSYYGYTF.

The chain recombines TRBV6-5 with TRBJ1-1; no reliable D call. This CDR3 region has 13 residues. Germline CDR1 reads MNHEY; CDR2 reads SVGAGI. V was trimmed by 6 bases and J by 0 bases, leaving 8 bases between them. This CDR3 reads CASRPQVNTEAFF. CDR3 coding DNA: TGTGCCAGCAGACCCCAGGTGAACACTGAAGCTTTCTTT.

The chain couples TRBV15 to TRBJ1-5; D is unresolved. Per the germline V gene, CDR1 is LNHNV and CDR2 is YYDKDF (reference sequence). The V end lost 1 base, the J end lost 6 bases, and 10 bases lay between the germline ends. CDR3 size: 14 residues. In nucleotides, the CDR3 is TGTGCCACCAGCAGAGGGAGGGAAGTTCAGCCCCAGCATTTT. This gives the protein CATSRGREVQPQHF.

The rearrangement links TRBV30 to TRBJ1-1, with 7 bases fitting TRBD1. Per germline, CDR1 GTSNPN and CDR2 SVGIG (reference sequence). This CDR3 region has 13 residues. V gave up 2 bases and J gave up 6 bases; unmatched junction bases: 6. CDR3 DNA: TGTGCCTGGAGTTTGCAGGGGGGAGCTGAAGCTTTCTTT. It is translated as CAWSLQGGAEAFF.

The chain has TRBV4-3 and TRBJ1-2; TRBD1 matches at 10 bases. CDR1 is LGHNA, CDR2 YSLEER, per germline. The junction had 17 bases not matched to a gene; V was cut back by 2 bases and J by 8 bases. This CDR3 contains 18 residues. CDR3 bases: TGCGCCAGCAGCCAACCCGGGACAGGGGACGATAAACTCTACGGCTACACCTTC. As protein: CASSQPGTGDDKLYGYTF.

This sequence joins TRBV5-6 and TRBJ1-2; D might be TRBD1 (6 bases). Germline V gene sequence: CDR1 SGHDT, CDR2 YYEEEE. The CDR3 is made up of 14 amino acids. V was cut by 4 bases and J by 2 bases, with 12 bases left in between. The CDR3 here is CASSTGLLNYGYTF. The CDR3 DNA follows: TGTGCCAGCAGCACAGGGCTCCTAAACTATGGCTACACCTTC.

The rearrangement joins TRBV6-1 to TRBJ1-1, with D possibly matching TRBD1 (6 bases). Germline V gene lookup returns CDR1 MNHNS and CDR2 SASEGT. The CDR3 is 15 amino acids. V was clipped by 0 bases and J by 1 base, with 9 bases between them. The CDR3, as DNA: TGTGCCAGCAGTGAAGCGATAGGGGGGAACACTGAAGCTTTCTTT. Protein: CASSEAIGGNTEAFF.

This chain joins TRBV19 and TRBJ1-6; maybe TRBD1 (5 bases). The CDR3 runs to 15 residues. The V and J ends lost 4 bases and 8 bases respectively, with 15 bases between them. Germline lookup yields CDR1 LNHDA and CDR2 SQIVND (reference sequence). For the CDR3, the DNA is TGTGCCAGTAGTACTCTAACTGGGGCCTATTCACCCCTCCACTTT. Protein sequence: CASSTLTGAYSPLHF.

The V call is TRBV9, the J call TRBJ2-1; D uncertain. The CDR3 loop spans 12 amino acids. The V end lost 0 bases, the J end lost 10 bases, and 8 bases lay between the germline ends. Germline V gives CDR1 SGDLS, CDR2 YYNGEE. The CDR3 DNA follows: TGTGCCAGCAGCGTAGCTTTCGGGGAGCAGTTCTTC. Amino acid sequence: CASSVAFGEQFF.

The chain combines TRBV2 with TRBJ2-2; unclear D gene. This CDR3 is built from 12 residues. Trimming removed 6 bases at V and 1 base at J, with 3 bases between. The germline V gene encodes CDR1 SNHLY and CDR2 FYNNEI. CDR3 sequence (DNA): TGTGCCAGCAGCGGGAACACCGGGGAGCTGTTTTTT. This codes for CASSGNTGELFF.

The chain links TRBV15 to TRBJ1-4, with D tentatively TRBD1 (6 bases). The germline V and J ends were trimmed by 0 bases and 7 bases, with 12 bases remaining between them. The CDR3 consists of 15 residues. CDR1 and CDR2 (germline): LNHNV, YYDKDF (reference sequence). The CDR3 DNA reads as TGTGCCACCAGCAGAGATCAAGGCAGGGGTGAAAAACTGTTTTTT. Translation gives CATSRDQGRGEKLFF.